The TCR beta chain under discussion was sequenced for a study of OX40 agonist ivuxolimab in advanced cancers. Study in general: Of mixed ages from about 23 to 90 and averaging about 56 years, the group was almost 85% male.

Regarding the study as a whole: More expanded clones were seen, on average, in CD8+ T cells than in CD4+. CD4+ and CD8+ blood T cells expanded clonally by week 6 at 0.1 to 3.0 mg/kg.

Assay: immunoSEQ multiplex PCR; the TCRdb copy retains only in-frame clones and omits some. The sample holds around 140,000 clones, 90% seen once. With regard to this clone: Its cognate antigen is unknown.

Blood draws occurred at baseline, cycle 4 day 1, and cycle 7 day 1. V was cut by 0 bases and J by 4 bases, with 16 bases left in between. Per germline, CDR1 GTSNPN and CDR2 SVGIG (reference sequence). The CDR3 extends over 17 amino acids. This chain links TRBV30 with TRBJ1-6; a possible D gene is TRBD1 (5 bases). Sequences were derived from CD4+ or CD8+ T cells sorted from blood, sampled in a trial of the OX40 agonist ivuxolimab. The TCR sequence derives from an adult with an advanced solid tumor such as melanoma, head and neck, liver or kidney cancer. This CDR3 reads CAWSVGARIEYNSPLHF. The CDR3 DNA is TGTGCCTGGAGTGTAGGGGCCAGAATTGAGTATAATTCACCCCTCCACTTT.